The rows below give T cell receptor beta chains drawn from one sample of a study of blood T cell repertoires in COVID-19. Sequenced by immunoSEQ multiplex PCR; TCRdb stores in-frame clones only, minus some. The sample lists a few hundred thousand clones; around 87% were seen once. Sequenced sample: PBMCs or T cells enriched from blood (not recorded which). These receptors came from a woman between 50 and 59 years old who had recovered from COVID-19. CDR3s include the opening cysteine and the closing phenylalanine or tryptophan. Rows give clone size only sometimes, using once, few, many, or a class for an expanded clone.

clone size | V gene | CDR3 protein
. | TRBV4-1 | CASSQRDLNNEQFF
. | TRBV21-1 | CASSTLRDREGEKLFF
. | TRBV7-7 | CASSLSLSGFDEQYF
. | TRBV6-1 | CASSVYGGRSYNSPLHF
. | TRBV12-3/TRBV12-4 | CASSFRGTTEAFF
. | TRBV11-2 | CASSENRGVGVEQYF
once | TRBV25-1 | CASSEWGGLSGNTIYF
. | TRBV5-6 | CASRRRTGIWIGGYTF
. | TRBV6-4 | CASSDHFMRRQPQHF
few | TRBV25-1 | CASSRQEDHTSTDTQYF
. | TRBV6-5 | CASSTARRETQYF
. | TRBV11-1 | CASSSTSGESNEQFF
. | TRBV7-2 | CASSHRFRSGGPETQYF
. | TRBV9 | CASSVGGTHYGYTF
. | TRBV15 | CATSRDMGQGRNTQYF